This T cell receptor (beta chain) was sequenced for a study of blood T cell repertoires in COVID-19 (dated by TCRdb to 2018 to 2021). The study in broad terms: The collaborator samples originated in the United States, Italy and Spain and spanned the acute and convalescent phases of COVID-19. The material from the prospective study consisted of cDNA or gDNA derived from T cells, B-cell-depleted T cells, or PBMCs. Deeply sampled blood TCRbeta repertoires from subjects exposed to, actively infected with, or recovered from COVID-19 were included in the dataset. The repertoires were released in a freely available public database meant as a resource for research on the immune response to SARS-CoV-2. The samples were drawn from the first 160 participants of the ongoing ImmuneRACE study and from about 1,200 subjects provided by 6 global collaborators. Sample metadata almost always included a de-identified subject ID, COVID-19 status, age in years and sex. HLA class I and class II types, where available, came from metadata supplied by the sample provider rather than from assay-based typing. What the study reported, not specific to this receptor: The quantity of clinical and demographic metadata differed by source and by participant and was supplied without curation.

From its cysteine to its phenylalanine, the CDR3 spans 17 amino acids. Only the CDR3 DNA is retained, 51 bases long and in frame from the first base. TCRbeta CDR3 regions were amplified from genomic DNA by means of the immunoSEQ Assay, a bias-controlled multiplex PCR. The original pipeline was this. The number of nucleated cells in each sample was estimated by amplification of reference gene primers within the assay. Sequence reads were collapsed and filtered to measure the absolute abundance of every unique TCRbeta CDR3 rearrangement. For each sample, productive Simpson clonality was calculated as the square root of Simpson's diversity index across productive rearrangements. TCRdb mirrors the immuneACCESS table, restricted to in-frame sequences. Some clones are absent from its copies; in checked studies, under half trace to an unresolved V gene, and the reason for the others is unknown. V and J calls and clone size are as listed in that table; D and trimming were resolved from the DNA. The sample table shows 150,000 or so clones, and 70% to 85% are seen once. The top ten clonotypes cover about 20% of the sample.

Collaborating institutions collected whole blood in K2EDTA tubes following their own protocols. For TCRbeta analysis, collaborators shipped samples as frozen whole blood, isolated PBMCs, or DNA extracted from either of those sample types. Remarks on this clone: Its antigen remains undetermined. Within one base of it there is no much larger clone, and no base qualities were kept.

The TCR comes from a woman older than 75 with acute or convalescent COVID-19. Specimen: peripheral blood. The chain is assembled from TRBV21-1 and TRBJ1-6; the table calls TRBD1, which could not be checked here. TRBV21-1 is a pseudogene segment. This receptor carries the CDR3 CASILRGIRDKGSPLHF. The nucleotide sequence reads TGTGCCAGCATCCTTAGGGGGATCCGGGACAAAGGATCACCCCTCCACTTT.